The 15 T cell receptor beta chains below were found in one sample sequenced in a study. From the RT-PCR reads, TCRdb called clonotypes with MiXCR, one entry per CDR3 protein. The repertoire holds 650,000 to 800,000 distinct CDR3 sequences, with approximately 15% as singletons. The specimen sequenced was memory CD4+ T cells from blood. These receptors all stem from a female donor in good health, serving as a healthy control.

This clonotype was counted only a few times. The gene calls are TRBV4-3 and TRBJ1-6; the D is unclear. The germline CDR1 and CDR2 sequences are LGHNA and YSLEER. V lost 0 bases to trimming and J lost 2 bases, with 8 bases between them. The CDR3 length is 16 residues. This chain's CDR3 is CASSQEINTYNSPLHF. In nucleotides, the CDR3 is TGCGCCAGCAGCCAAGAGATCAACACCTATAATTCACCCCTCCACTTT.

This clonotype was detected a few times. The rearrangement uses TRBV5-1 and TRBJ1-1; the match to TRBD1 covers 7 bases. This CDR3 spans 15 amino acids. Germline V gives CDR1 SGHRS, CDR2 YFSETQ. The J segment lost 7 bases and the V segment lost 3 bases, leaving 12 bases of the junction unmatched. The CDR3 is CASSSTTGTTGEAFF. CDR3 sequence (DNA): TGCGCCAGCAGCTCGACGACAGGGACAACAGGTGAAGCTTTCTTT.

The gene calls are TRBV5-6 and TRBJ2-4; either TRBD1 or TRBD2 may fit D (7 bases each). CDR1 is SGHDT, CDR2 YYEEEE, per germline. With 1 base removed from V and 0 bases from J, the gap between germline ends came to 14 bases. This CDR3 contains 17 residues. The CDR3 DNA sequence: TGTGCCAGCAGCTTGTTTCAGGGGGGGATAGCCAAAAACATTCAGTACTTC. It is translated as CASSLFQGGIAKNIQYF.

The rearrangement uses TRBV3-1 and TRBJ2-1; 10 bases align to TRBD2. J lost 0 bases, V lost 4 bases, and 6 bases had no gene match. This CDR3 region has 17 residues. CDR1 and CDR2 (germline): LGHDT, YNNKEL (reference sequence). The chain's CDR3 is CASSPDSSGSSYNEQFF. DNA of the CDR3: TGTGCCAGCAGCCCTGATTCTAGCGGGAGCTCCTACAATGAGCAGTTCTTC.

The chain is built from TRBV27 and TRBJ2-7; no clear D. The ends were cut back, 3 bases at V and 1 base at J, with 7 bases in the middle. This CDR3 is built from 13 residues. Germline V gene sequence: CDR1 MNHEY, CDR2 SMNVEV (reference sequence). The CDR3 DNA is TGTGCCAGCAGTTTGAAAGTATCCTACGAGCAGTACTTC. Encoded protein: CASSLKVSYEQYF.

This clonotype was counted at least ten times. V usage is TRBV12-3 or TRBV12-4 and J usage is TRBJ1-2, with TRBD1 as a possible D gene (6 bases). V lost 6 bases and J lost 7, with 12 bases in between. This CDR3 is 12 amino acids long. For the CDR3, the DNA is TGTGCCAGCAGCCCGAACAGGGTTGGCTACACCTTC. Protein sequence: CASSPNRVGYTF.

This clonotype was counted a few times. The chain combines TRBV6-6 with TRBJ1-2, with D perhaps TRBD1 (6 bases). V lost 2 bases to trimming and J lost 0 bases, with 19 bases between them. The CDR3 is 18 residues long. The germline V gene encodes CDR1 MNHNY and CDR2 SVGAGI (reference sequence). The CDR3 here is CASSYPGSGQKANYGYTF. The CDR3, as DNA: TGTGCCAGCAGTTACCCTGGATCCGGACAGAAAGCTAACTATGGCTACACCTTC.

The chain uses TRBV9 and TRBJ2-1; no firm D call. With 1 base removed from V and 9 bases from J, the gap between germline ends came to 8 bases. The germline V gene has CDR1 SGDLS and CDR2 YYNGEE. This CDR3 spans 12 amino acids. The CDR3 nucleotides read TGTGCCAGCAGCGTAAACGAGCGTGAGCAGTTCTTC. Translated, it gives CASSVNEREQFF. The full variable domain, with the rest looked up from reference TRBV9 and TRBJ2-1, is DSGVTQTPKHLITATGQRVTLRCSPRSGDLSVYWYQQSLDQGLQFLIQYYNGEERAKGNILERFSAQQFPDLHSELNLSSLELGDSALYFCASSVNEREQFFGPGTRLTVL.

This clonotype was found many times. The rearrangement links TRBV6-2 or TRBV6-3 to TRBJ2-1; TRBD2 aligns across 9 bases. The CDR3 runs to 17 residues. J gave up 4 bases and V 6 bases, and 13 bases lay outside the gene matches. Germline assignment: CDR1 MNHEY and CDR2 SVGEGT. CDR3: CASSHRPSGVSYNEQFF. The CDR3 nucleotides are TGTGCCAGCAGCCACCGGCCTAGCGGGGTTAGTTACAATGAGCAGTTCTTC.

This clonotype was picked up many times. The V and J genes are TRBV12-3 or TRBV12-4 and TRBJ2-5, with TRBD2 matching over 11 bases. V lost 2 bases, J lost 5 bases, and 1 base stayed unmatched. CDR3 length: 14 amino acids. CDR3 region: CASSLSSGRETQYF. CDR3 bases: TGTGCCAGCAGTTTATCTAGCGGGAGGGAGACCCAGTACTTC.

This clonotype was counted a few times. V and J are TRBV6-5 and TRBJ1-1; D is unclear. Per the germline V gene, CDR1 is MNHEY and CDR2 is SVGAGI. The germline V and J ends were trimmed by 2 bases and 1 base, with 11 bases remaining between them. The CDR3 length is 15 residues. The DNA of the CDR3 is TGTGCCAGCAGTTACGGCCTCCCCGGGAACACTGAAGCTTTCTTT. Translation gives CASSYGLPGNTEAFF.

This clonotype appeared a few times. The chain is built from TRBV7-9 and TRBJ2-2, with 7 bases that match TRBD2. The CDR3 extends over 14 amino acids. The V gene end was trimmed by 5 bases and the J gene end by 3 bases; junction bases not matched to a gene: 3. Per the germline V gene, CDR1 is SEHNR and CDR2 is FQNEAQ (reference sequence). The CDR3 DNA follows: TGTGCCAGCAGCGGCCTAGCGGACACCGGGGAGCTGTTTTTT. Translation: CASSGLADTGELFF.

This clonotype was found a few times. The rearrangement uses TRBV6-5 and TRBJ2-2; the D is unclear. Looked up from germline, CDR1 is MNHEY and CDR2 is SVGAGI. CDR3 length: 14 amino acids. V was clipped by 5 bases and J by 3 bases, with 10 bases between them. The CDR3 here is CASSPTSYTGELFF. The CDR3 coding sequence is TGTGCCAGCAGTCCTACCTCATACACCGGGGAGCTGTTTTTT.

This clonotype was found a few times. The germline gene is not matched at one end of the junction; a read error may be the cause. The rearrangement uses TRBV7-7 and TRBJ2-2; D is ambiguous. Germline V gene lookup returns CDR1 SSHAT and CDR2 FNYEAQ (reference sequence). The CDR3 consists of 16 residues. The CDR3 here is CASSPLNSVDTGELFF. CDR3 DNA: TGTGCTAGCAGTCCCCTGAACAGTGTCGACACCGGGGAGCTGTTTTTT.

This clonotype appeared a few times. The rearrangement uses TRBV11-2 and TRBJ2-7; D unresolved. Germline CDR1 and CDR2: SGHAT and FQNNGV. The length of the CDR3 is 14 residues. With 5 bases removed from V and 0 bases from J, the gap between germline ends came to 11 bases. The CDR3 DNA reads as TGTGCCAGCAGCCCCTGGGTTAGCTCCTACGAGCAGTACTTC. It is translated as CASSPWVSSYEQYF.